A single T cell receptor beta chain is shown here with its context. Its target is unknown. This CDR3 is built from 15 residues. Germline-derived CDR1 and CDR2 are SGHKS and YYEKEE (reference sequence). V lost 0 bases and J lost 5; bases outside the gene matches: 5. This sample was included in a study of OX40 agonist ivuxolimab in advanced cancers. Study observations and caveats: CD8+ T cells showed, on average, more clonal expansion than CD4+ cells.

Here immunoSEQ multiplex PCR was the method, and the copy in TCRdb shows in-frame clones only, minus some. Here the sample spans 60,000 to 95,000 clones, around 84% being singletons. This sequence joins TRBV5-5 and TRBJ1-1; 9 nucleotides line up with TRBD1. The origin of this receptor is an adult with an advanced solid tumor such as melanoma, head and neck, liver or kidney cancer. The source material was CD4+ or CD8+ T cells sorted from blood, sampled in a trial of the OX40 agonist ivuxolimab. CDR3: CASSLAGTGRTEAFF. Written as DNA, the CDR3 is TGTGCCAGCAGCTTGGCGGGGACAGGGCGGACTGAAGCTTTCTTT.